The rows below give T cell receptor beta chains drawn from one sample of a study of CD8 T cells in Susac syndrome. Each CDR3 protein is one row after TCRdb ran MiXCR on the immunoSEQ multiplex PCR reads. The sample shows about 300,000 distinct CDR3 sequences, around nine tenths of them seen only once. The sample consisted of CD8+ T cells from PBMCs. These receptors were obtained from a human donor with multiple sclerosis. The CDR3 runs from the conserved cysteine through the conserved F or W. The size of a clone is reported for some rows only, either as once, few or many, or as a class for expanded clones.

v_gene	abundance	j_gene	CDR3aa
TRBV29-1	-	TRBJ2-7	CSAGSGAEQYF
TRBV6-5	-	TRBJ1-2	CASSLTGAGNYGYTF
TRBV12-3/TRBV12-4	-	TRBJ2-4	CASSLPGSIQYF
TRBV29-1	-	TRBJ2-1	CSVVGGSNEQFF
TRBV4-1	once	TRBJ1-2	CASSQEGPWGYTF
TRBV7-9	-	TRBJ2-1	CASSSTSGRAILNEQFF
TRBV7-9	-	TRBJ2-3	CASSLGLAGGPTDTQYF
TRBV29-1	few	TRBJ2-7	CSVGDSSYEQYF
TRBV6-1	-	TRBJ2-7	CASSYREIYEQYF
TRBV25-1	-	TRBJ1-4	CASSEYRGTTNEKLFF
TRBV12-3/TRBV12-4	-	TRBJ2-1	CASSSYGLVEEGEQFF
TRBV6-4	-	TRBJ2-1	CASSDSWEGSGEQFF
TRBV29-1	few	TRBJ2-1	CSVVLGEASYNEQFF
TRBV2	-	TRBJ2-3	CASSETGTNLHTDTQYF
TRBV5-6	-	TRBJ2-4	CASSFQTGSADIQYF
TRBV6-4	-	TRBJ2-1	CASSDSGDLNEQFF
TRBV9	-	TRBJ2-3	CASSNSYTQYF
TRBV3-1	-	TRBJ1-5	CASSQDLGWQPQHF
TRBV5-8	-	TRBJ2-2	CASRNRVGTGELFF
TRBV27	-	TRBJ2-2	CASSLTGVGTGELFF
TRBV11-2	-	TRBJ2-4	CASSLRPPLGGHIQYF
TRBV2	-	TRBJ1-2	CASSERQGPKADGYTF
TRBV4-3	-	TRBJ2-2	CASSQRLAGFSRDTGELFF
TRBV27	-	TRBJ1-6	CASSFGVLNSPLHF
TRBV25-1	-	TRBJ2-7	CASTNGTYEQYF
TRBV4-3	-	TRBJ1-5	CASSQVWGQNQPQHF
TRBV29-1	-	TRBJ2-1	CSVEWREGRSYNEQFF
TRBV7-2	few	TRBJ2-7	CASSLLAGGSYEQYF
TRBV20-1	-	TRBJ2-7	CSARYNYRSYEQYF
TRBV28	-	TRBJ2-5	CASSLGDSLQETQYF
TRBV7-9	-	TRBJ2-7	CASSFAGDEQYF
TRBV6-1	few	TRBJ1-5	CASSPTGVQPQHF
TRBV28	once	TRBJ2-1	CASSLPSSGISYNEQFF
TRBV9	-	TRBJ2-1	CASSAPLAGGRNEQFF
TRBV29-1	-	TRBJ1-4	CSVGQSSSEKLFF
TRBV7-8	-	TRBJ2-2	CASSSDVVGTGELFF
TRBV7-2	-	TRBJ2-1	CASSLAGAEQFF
TRBV6-5	once	TRBJ2-5	CASSLGLSSPETQYF
TRBV7-8	-	TRBJ2-1	CASSQGLAGITYNEQFF
TRBV27	-	TRBJ2-3	CASSWGTVPLRDTQYF
TRBV29-1	-	TRBJ2-2	CSVEVGGGVNTGELFF
TRBV20-1	-	TRBJ1-5	CSAKDTTGINQPQHF
TRBV20-1	-	TRBJ2-2	CSAIQGSNTGELFF
TRBV10-3	once	TRBJ2-7	CAISEPGPSYEQYF
TRBV27	-	TRBJ2-3	CASSLEAGLGDTQYF
TRBV12-3/TRBV12-4	-	TRBJ1-2	CASSPGLDGYTF
TRBV7-2	-	TRBJ2-3	CASSYSQDTQYF
TRBV15	-	TRBJ2-1	CATSGETNEQFF
TRBV29-1	-	TRBJ2-1	CSVLSVPYNEQFF
TRBV7-9	-	TRBJ2-1	CASSFATSPYNEQFF
TRBV20-1	-	TRBJ2-7	CSARDGLGGASSYEQYF
TRBV20-1	-	TRBJ2-3	CSAQGGWVADTQYF
TRBV28	-	TRBJ2-7	CASHPWTSTYEQYF